This T cell receptor (beta chain) emerged from a study of human T cells and chemical hapten exposure. Study results and limitations: Counts of expanded TCRs at PT1 were positively correlated with patch test score.

Time point in this sample: pre-sensitization, week 0. Treatment reported: therapeutic diphenylcyclopropenone sensitization with weekly scalp DPC. The CDR3 consists of 16 residues. With 5 bases clipped from V and 5 bases from J, the junction kept 11 bases outside the gene matches. Using its own MiXCR run on the RACE reads, TCRdb lists one record per CDR3 protein. The profile shows 300,000 to 450,000 distinct CDR3 sequences, roughly 4.6% of them singletons. For this clonotype: The target antigen is unknown.

The gene calls are TRBV12-3 or TRBV12-4 and TRBJ2-3, with TRBD2 matching over 9 bases. The sample consisted of whole blood, taken in connection with sensitization to the hapten diphenylcyclopropenone (DPC). The origin of this receptor is a woman aged 45-59 years with alopecia areata. Some clones in this sample may be carry-over from other donors' samples. For the CDR3, the DNA is TGTGCCAGCAGTCGCGGGGTAGCGGGGGCGGGAGATACGCAGTATTTT. This encodes CASSRGVAGAGDTQYF.